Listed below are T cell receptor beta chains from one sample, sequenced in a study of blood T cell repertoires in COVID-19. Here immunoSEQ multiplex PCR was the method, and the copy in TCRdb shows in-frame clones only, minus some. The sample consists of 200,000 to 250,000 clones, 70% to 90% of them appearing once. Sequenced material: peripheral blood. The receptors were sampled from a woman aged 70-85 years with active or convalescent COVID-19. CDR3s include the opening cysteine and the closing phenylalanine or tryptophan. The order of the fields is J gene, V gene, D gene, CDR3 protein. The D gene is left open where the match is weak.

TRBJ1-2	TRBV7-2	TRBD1	CASTQTGFDGYTF
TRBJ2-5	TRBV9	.	CASSAYGETQYF
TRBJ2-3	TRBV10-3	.	CAIGGRTDTQYF
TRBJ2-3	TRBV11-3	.	CASSFSGSTDTQYF
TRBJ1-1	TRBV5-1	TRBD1	CASKGQGVNTEAFF
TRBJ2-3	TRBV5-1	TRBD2	CASSLVASGMTDTQYF
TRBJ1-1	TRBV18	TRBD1	CASSPLQGVYTEAFF
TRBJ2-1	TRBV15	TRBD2	CATSRDWVGLAGVRDSYNEQFF
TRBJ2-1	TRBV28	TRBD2	CASSPPGLAGLYEQFF
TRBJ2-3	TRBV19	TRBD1	CASSIGTGTGVTQDTQYF
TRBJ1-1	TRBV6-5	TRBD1	CASSSPGQGRDEAFF
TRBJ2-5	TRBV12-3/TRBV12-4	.	CASSFGGQETQYF
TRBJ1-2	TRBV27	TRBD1	CASSRQGPNYGYTF
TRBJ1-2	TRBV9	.	CASEGGDPRGYTF
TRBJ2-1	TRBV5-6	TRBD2	CASSSFGTSGYNEQFF
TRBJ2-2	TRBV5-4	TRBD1	CASSPSRDRVNTGELFF
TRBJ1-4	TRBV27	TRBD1	CASGRSPGGEKLFF
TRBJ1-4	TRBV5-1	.	CASRDTITNEKLFF
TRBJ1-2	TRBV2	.	CASSEVPQDYGYTF
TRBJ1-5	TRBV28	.	CASTTVGGTFSNQPQHF
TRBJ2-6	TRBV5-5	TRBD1	CASSWGTGASGANVLTF
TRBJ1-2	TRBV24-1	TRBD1	CATSRQGGYTF
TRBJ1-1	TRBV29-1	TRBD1	CSVWDRGSEAFF
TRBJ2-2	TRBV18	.	CASSPQQTDPGGELFF
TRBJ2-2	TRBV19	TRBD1	CASSIGQGAYTGELFF
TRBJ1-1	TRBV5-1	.	CASSLGQTGGEAFF
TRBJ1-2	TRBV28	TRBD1	CASSHRGSSGGYTF
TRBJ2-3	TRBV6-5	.	CASRLTTDTQYF
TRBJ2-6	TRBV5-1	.	CASSRGAASGANVLTF
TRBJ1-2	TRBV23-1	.	CASTQSKQGGGYTF
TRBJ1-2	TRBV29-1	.	CSVDRAGTNYGYTF
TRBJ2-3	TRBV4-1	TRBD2	CASSQVSAGLAGWDTQYF
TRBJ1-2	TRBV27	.	CASRRTSGGYGYTF
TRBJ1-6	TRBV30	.	CAWTRAGYNSPLHF
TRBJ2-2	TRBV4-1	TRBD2	CASSPPGGTSGSWELFF
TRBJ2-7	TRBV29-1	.	CSVEGSGPYEQYF
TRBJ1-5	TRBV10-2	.	CASSETLAGYNQPQHF
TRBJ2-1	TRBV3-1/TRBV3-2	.	CASSQERAYYNEQFF
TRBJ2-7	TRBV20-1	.	CSSLENYEQYF
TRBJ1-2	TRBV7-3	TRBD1	CASSPGTVSQGHGYTF
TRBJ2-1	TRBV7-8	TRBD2	CASSLKFSGGAGGDNEQFF